The sequence of this TCR beta chain was determined in a study of beta chain features in type 1 diabetes. Whole-study results and caveats: When Type 1 diabetes patients were examined, their TCRB CDR3s proved moderately but significantly shorter in all four CD4+ subsets.

CDR3 size: 16 residues. V was clipped by 2 bases and J by 4 bases; unmatched bases: 7. Germline values: CDR1 MGHRA, CDR2 YSYEKL. This clone was observed a few times. Its antigen is not identified. Sequencing targeted expressed TCRB transcripts, as all isolated RNA had been reverse transcribed. Method: immunoSEQ multiplex PCR; TCRdb's copy keeps in-frame clones and lacks some. Found here are more than 250,000 clones, around 22% of them singletons; the top ten hold about 0.012%. Input material: naive CD4+ T cells from blood. The sequence derives from a woman aged 30 to 39 with type 1 diabetes. V is TRBV4-1 and J is TRBJ2-2; 7 bases match TRBD1. The CDR3: CASSQQGGPITGELFF. CDR3 DNA sequence: TGCGCCAGCAGCCAACAAGGGGGCCCCATCACCGGGGAGCTGTTTTTT.